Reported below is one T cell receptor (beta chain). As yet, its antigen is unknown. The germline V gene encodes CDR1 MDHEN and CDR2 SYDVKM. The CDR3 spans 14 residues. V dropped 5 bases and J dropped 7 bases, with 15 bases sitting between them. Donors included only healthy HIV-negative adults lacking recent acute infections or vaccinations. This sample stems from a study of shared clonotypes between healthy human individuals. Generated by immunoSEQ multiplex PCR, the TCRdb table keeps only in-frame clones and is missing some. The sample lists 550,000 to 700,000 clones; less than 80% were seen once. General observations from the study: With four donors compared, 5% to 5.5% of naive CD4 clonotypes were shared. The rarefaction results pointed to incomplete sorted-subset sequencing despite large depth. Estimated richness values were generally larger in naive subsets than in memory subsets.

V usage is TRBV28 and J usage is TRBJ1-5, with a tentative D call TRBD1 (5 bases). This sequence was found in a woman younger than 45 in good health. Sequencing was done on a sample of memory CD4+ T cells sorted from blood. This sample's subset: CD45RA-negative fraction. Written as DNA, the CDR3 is TGTGCCAGCAGTGCACCCGCAGGGAGCCAGCCCCAGCATTTT. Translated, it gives CASSAPAGSQPQHF.